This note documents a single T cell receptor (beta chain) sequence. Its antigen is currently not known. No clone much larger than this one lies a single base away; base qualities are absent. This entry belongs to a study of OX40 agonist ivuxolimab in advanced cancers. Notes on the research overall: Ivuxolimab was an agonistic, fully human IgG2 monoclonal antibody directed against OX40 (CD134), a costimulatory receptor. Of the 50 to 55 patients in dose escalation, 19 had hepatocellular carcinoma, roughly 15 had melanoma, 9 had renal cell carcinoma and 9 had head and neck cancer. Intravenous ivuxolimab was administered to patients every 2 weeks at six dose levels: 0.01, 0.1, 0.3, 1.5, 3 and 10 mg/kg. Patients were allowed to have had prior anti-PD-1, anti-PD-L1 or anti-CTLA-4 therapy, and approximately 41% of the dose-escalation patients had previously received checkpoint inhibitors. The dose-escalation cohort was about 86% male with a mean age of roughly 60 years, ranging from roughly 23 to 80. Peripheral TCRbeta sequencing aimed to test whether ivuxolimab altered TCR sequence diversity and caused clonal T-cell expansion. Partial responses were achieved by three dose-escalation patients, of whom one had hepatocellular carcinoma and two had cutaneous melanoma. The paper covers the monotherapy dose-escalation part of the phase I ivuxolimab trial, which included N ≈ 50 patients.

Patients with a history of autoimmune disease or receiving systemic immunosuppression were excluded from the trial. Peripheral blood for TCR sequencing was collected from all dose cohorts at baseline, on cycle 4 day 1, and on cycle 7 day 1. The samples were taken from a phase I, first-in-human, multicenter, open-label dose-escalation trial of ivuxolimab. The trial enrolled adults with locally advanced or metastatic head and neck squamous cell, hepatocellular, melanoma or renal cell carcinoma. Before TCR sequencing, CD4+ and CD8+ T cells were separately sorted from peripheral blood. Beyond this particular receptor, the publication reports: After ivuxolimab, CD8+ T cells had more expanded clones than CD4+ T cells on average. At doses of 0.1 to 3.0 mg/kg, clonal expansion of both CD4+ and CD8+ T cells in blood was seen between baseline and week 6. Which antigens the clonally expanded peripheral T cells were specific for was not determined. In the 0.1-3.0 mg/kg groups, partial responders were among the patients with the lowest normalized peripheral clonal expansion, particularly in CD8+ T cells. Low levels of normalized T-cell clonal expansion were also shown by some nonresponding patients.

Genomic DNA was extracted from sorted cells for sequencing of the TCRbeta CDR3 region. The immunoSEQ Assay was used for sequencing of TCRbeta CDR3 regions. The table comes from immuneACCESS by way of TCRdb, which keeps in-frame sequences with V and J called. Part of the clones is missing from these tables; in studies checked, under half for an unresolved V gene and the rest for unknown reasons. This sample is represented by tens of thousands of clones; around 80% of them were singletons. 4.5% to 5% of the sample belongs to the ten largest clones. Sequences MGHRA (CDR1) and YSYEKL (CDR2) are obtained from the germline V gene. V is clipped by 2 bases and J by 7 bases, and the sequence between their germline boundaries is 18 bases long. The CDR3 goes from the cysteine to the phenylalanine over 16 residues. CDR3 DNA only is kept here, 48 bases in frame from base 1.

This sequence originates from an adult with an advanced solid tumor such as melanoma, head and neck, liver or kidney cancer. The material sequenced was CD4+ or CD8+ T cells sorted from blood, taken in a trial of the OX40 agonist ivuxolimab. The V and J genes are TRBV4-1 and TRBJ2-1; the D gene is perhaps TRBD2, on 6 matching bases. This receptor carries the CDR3 CASSQSPPLAENEQFF. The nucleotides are TGCGCCAGCAGCCAATCTCCCCCACTAGCTGAGAATGAGCAGTTCTTC.